The rows below give T cell receptor beta chains drawn from one sample of a study of human versus mouse CDR3 diversity and MHC coevolution. This table comes from immunoSEQ multiplex PCR, and its TCRdb copy is limited to in-frame clones, with some not included. The sample consists of tens of thousands of clones, around 94% of them appearing once. The sample taken for sequencing was naive CD4+ T cells from blood. These receptor sequences come from a person in their 60s in good health. Both conserved end residues are part of each CDR3. Fields, in order: J gene, V gene, CDR3 length, CDR3 protein.

j_gene: TRBJ2-7
v_gene: TRBV6-5
len: 15
CDR3aa: CASSRWGMGGYEQYF

j_gene: TRBJ1-5
v_gene: TRBV19
len: 15
CDR3aa: CASSTTGGTNQPQHF

j_gene: TRBJ2-7
v_gene: TRBV5-1
len: 15
CDR3aa: CASSLDAWSSYEQYF

j_gene: TRBJ2-5
v_gene: TRBV7-9
len: 19
CDR3aa: CASSLDRRLAEITYVEQYF

j_gene: TRBJ2-1
v_gene: TRBV12-5
len: 14
CDR3aa: CASARGPAEGEQFF

j_gene: TRBJ2-7
v_gene: TRBV7-9
len: 15
CDR3aa: CASSLSGGSSYEQYF

j_gene: TRBJ2-1
v_gene: TRBV7-9
len: 15
CDR3aa: CASSLPGQGGIEQFF

j_gene: TRBJ2-7
v_gene: TRBV5-1
len: 17
CDR3aa: CASSLPLLAGTGYEQYF

j_gene: TRBJ1-2
v_gene: TRBV6-5
len: 15
CDR3aa: CASSYSSPVNYGYTF

j_gene: TRBJ1-2
v_gene: TRBV5-1
len: 14
CDR3aa: CASSFTGDNYGYTF

j_gene: TRBJ1-2
v_gene: TRBV29-1
len: 10
CDR3aa: CSVDGGGYTF

j_gene: TRBJ2-1
v_gene: TRBV11-2
len: 15
CDR3aa: CASSLGVRLYNEQFF

j_gene: TRBJ2-7
v_gene: TRBV11-2
len: 15
CDR3aa: CASSLIAESSYEQYF

j_gene: TRBJ1-2
v_gene: TRBV7-2
len: 17
CDR3aa: CASSLAGQAERVYGYTF

j_gene: TRBJ2-2
v_gene: TRBV4-1
len: 15
CDR3aa: CASSQPGYLGGELFF

j_gene: TRBJ2-2
v_gene: TRBV7-2
len: 14
CDR3aa: CASSQIPNTGELFF

j_gene: TRBJ2-4
v_gene: TRBV7-9
len: 15
CDR3aa: CASSLGGSGENIQYF

j_gene: TRBJ2-1
v_gene: TRBV7-3
len: 15
CDR3aa: CASSPLAASSNEQFF

j_gene: TRBJ2-5
v_gene: TRBV5-4
len: 14
CDR3aa: CASSQKRDAETQYF

j_gene: TRBJ2-5
v_gene: TRBV4-2
len: 16
CDR3aa: CASSQAWEYGGGTQYF

j_gene: TRBJ2-3
v_gene: TRBV29-1
len: 12
CDR3aa: CSVSETGDTQYF

j_gene: TRBJ1-5
v_gene: TRBV19
len: 18
CDR3aa: CASTRGGQGAGGNQPQHF

j_gene: TRBJ1-1
v_gene: TRBV4-1
len: 16
CDR3aa: CASSQEPGQRNTEAFF

j_gene: TRBJ1-2
v_gene: TRBV11-3
len: 13
CDR3aa: CASSLGRLDGYTF

j_gene: TRBJ2-7
v_gene: TRBV6-5
len: 15
CDR3aa: CASSRLAAPNYERYF

j_gene: TRBJ1-2
v_gene: TRBV25-1
len: 13
CDR3aa: CASSDGGNYGYTF

j_gene: TRBJ1-5
v_gene: TRBV5-1
len: 14
CDR3aa: CASSLTGGGQPQHF

j_gene: TRBJ1-4
v_gene: TRBV2
len: 13
CDR3aa: CASSETGNEKLFF

j_gene: TRBJ2-3
v_gene: TRBV14
len: 17
CDR3aa: CASSQGNRDWGPDTQYF

j_gene: TRBJ2-1
v_gene: TRBV7-2
len: 14
CDR3aa: CASSVMGGYNEQFF

j_gene: TRBJ1-1
v_gene: TRBV7-9
len: 16
CDR3aa: CASSPQRQLMNTEAFF

j_gene: .
v_gene: TRBV7-8
len: 14
CDR3aa: CASSLAGGDYEQYF

j_gene: TRBJ2-7
v_gene: TRBV11-3
len: 17
CDR3aa: CASSLPQNSGRTREQYF

j_gene: TRBJ2-5
v_gene: TRBV29-1
len: 14
CDR3aa: CSAVSGLAVPAQYF

j_gene: TRBJ2-3
v_gene: TRBV18
len: 15
CDR3aa: CASSPLGQSTDTQYF

j_gene: TRBJ2-5
v_gene: TRBV7-6
len: 15
CDR3aa: CASSPTGTGQETQYF

j_gene: TRBJ1-5
v_gene: TRBV5-1
len: 14
CDR3aa: CASSTDSVNQPQHF

j_gene: TRBJ2-1
v_gene: TRBV6-5
len: 16
CDR3aa: CASRWNSGNSYNEQFF

j_gene: TRBJ1-4
v_gene: TRBV7-8
len: 16
CDR3aa: CASSQDRGPPNEKLFF

j_gene: TRBJ1-1
v_gene: TRBV9
len: 16
CDR3aa: CASSVDEGTTRTEAFF

j_gene: TRBJ1-2
v_gene: TRBV9
len: 14
CDR3aa: CASSLRAGGRGYTF

j_gene: TRBJ2-3
v_gene: TRBV7-9
len: 19
CDR3aa: CASSSRRWSRLASTDTQYF

j_gene: TRBJ2-7
v_gene: TRBV6-5
len: 14
CDR3aa: CASVGRTRGYEQYF

j_gene: TRBJ2-3
v_gene: TRBV7-6
len: 16
CDR3aa: CASTEGSGGRTDTQYF

j_gene: TRBJ2-2
v_gene: TRBV19
len: 16
CDR3aa: CASSLEGPRYTGELFF

j_gene: TRBJ2-1
v_gene: TRBV7-9
len: 15
CDR3aa: CASSFRTGGFNEQFF

j_gene: TRBJ2-5
v_gene: TRBV2
len: 16
CDR3aa: CASNAGGNGPVKTQYF

j_gene: TRBJ1-5
v_gene: TRBV7-6
len: 13
CDR3aa: CASSLGGSQPQHF

j_gene: TRBJ2-3
v_gene: TRBV4-1
len: 17
CDR3aa: CASSQEGPWGGTDTQYF

j_gene: TRBJ1-4
v_gene: TRBV6-5
len: 14
CDR3aa: CASTRTGSNEKLFF

j_gene: TRBJ2-7
v_gene: TRBV19
len: 14
CDR3aa: CASSMRGGDYEQYF

j_gene: TRBJ2-3
v_gene: TRBV2
len: 13
CDR3aa: CATKGAGTDTQYF

j_gene: TRBJ2-5
v_gene: TRBV14
len: 13
CDR3aa: CASSQVSGETQYF

j_gene: TRBJ2-7
v_gene: TRBV10-3
len: 15
CDR3aa: CAISEGAGSTYEQYF

j_gene: TRBJ1-5
v_gene: TRBV9
len: 14
CDR3aa: CASSVGTGGQPQHF

j_gene: TRBJ2-1
v_gene: TRBV7-9
len: 17
CDR3aa: CASSLVPTSGIVDEQFF

j_gene: TRBJ1-5
v_gene: TRBV5-1
len: 13
CDR3aa: CASSLTSNQPQHF

j_gene: TRBJ2-7
v_gene: TRBV6-6
len: 15
CDR3aa: CASALRGRESYEQYF

j_gene: TRBJ2-7
v_gene: TRBV9
len: 15
CDR3aa: CASSTGTSGSYEQYF

j_gene: TRBJ2-7
v_gene: TRBV6-5
len: 15
CDR3aa: CASSIPSGRAWEQYF